The 8 T cell receptor beta chains given below trace back to one sample, sequenced in a study of T-cell reconstitution after alpha-beta-depleted transplantation in children. Unique molecular identifiers were used to barcode this TCRbeta library. TCRdb re-called the PCR reads through MiXCR, storing one row per CDR3 protein. The sample records 190,000 or so distinct CDR3 sequences, 5% to 7.5% being singletons. The material was PBMCs, obtained before TCRalphabeta/CD19-depleted stem cell transplant. Receptors originate from a girl less than two years old with combined immunodeficiency, due to receive a stem cell transplant.

The chain couples TRBV2 to TRBJ1-5; 7 nucleotides match TRBD1. The V gene end was trimmed by 2 bases and the J gene end by 4 bases; junction bases not matched to a gene: 5. This CDR3 contains 15 residues. Germline-derived CDR1 and CDR2 are SNHLY and FYNNEI. The CDR3 sequence is CASSELRGQNQPQHF. For the CDR3, the DNA is TGTGCCAGCAGTGAATTACGGGGACAGAATCAGCCCCAGCATTTT.

In the case of this clonotype: One base away lies a much larger clone, so this may be a sequencing read error. In this CDR3 the conserved last residue, phenylalanine or tryptophan, is missing, so a read error is likely. The J gene is TRBJ2-7, the V gene TRBV7-3; 12 bases agree with TRBD2. This CDR3 has 15 residues. V dropped 5 bases and J dropped 3; count of bases not matched to a gene: 5. Germline-derived CDR1 and CDR2 are SGHTA and FQGTGA. CDR3 nucleotides: TGTGCCAGCAGCCCTAGCGGGGGGGCTGGCTACGAGCAGTACCTC. It is translated as CASSPSGGAGYEQYL.

Ten or more counts support this clonotype. The chain carries TRBV27 and TRBJ2-3; the match to TRBD2 covers 10 bases. The V segment lost 2 bases and the J segment 6 bases; nucleotides outside the gene matches: 2. The V gene's germline CDR1 is MNHEY and CDR2 SMNVEV (reference sequence). There are 14 residues in the CDR3. CDR3 coding DNA: TGTGCCAGCAGTTTAAATAGCGGGAGGGATACGCAGTATTTT. This encodes CASSLNSGRDTQYF.

This clonotype was found many times. Here the CDR3 reads CASSPTGAPGEAFF. DNA for the CDR3: TGTGCCAGCAGCCCCACAGGGGCACCGGGAGAAGCTTTCTTT. This chain joins TRBV7-3 and TRBJ1-1; 7 bases agree with TRBD1. Losses at the gene ends were 5 bases for V and 8 bases for J; bases not matched to a gene: 11. The CDR3 length is 14 residues. Germline loops: CDR1 SGHTA, CDR2 FQGTGA. The entire variable domain, with the rest obtained from reference TRBV7-3 and TRBJ1-1, is as follows: GAGVSQTPSNKVTEKGKYVELRCDPISGHTALYWYRQSLGQGPEFLIYFQGTGAADDSGLPNDRFFAVRPEGSVSTLKIQRTERGDSAVYLCASSPTGAPGEAFFGQGTRLTVV.

This clonotype was seen at least ten times. V and J are TRBV9 and TRBJ2-5; D tentatively reads TRBD1 or TRBD2 (5 bases each). V lost 2 bases, J lost 2 bases, and 7 bases lay in between. Germline V gives CDR1 SGDLS, CDR2 YYNGEE. The CDR3 spans 13 residues. In DNA form, the CDR3 reads TGTGCCAGCAGCGTGAGGGGTCAAGAGACCCAGTACTTC. Its protein product is CASSVRGQETQYF.

This clonotype was seen many times. The gene calls are TRBV29-1 and TRBJ1-1, with a weak D call TRBD1 (6 bases). Looked up from germline, CDR1 is SQVTM and CDR2 is ANQGSEA. Trimming took 7 bases from V and 8 from J, leaving 11 bases between them. The CDR3 contains 10 residues. The CDR3 sequence is CSGTQGEAFF. In nucleotides, the CDR3 is TGCAGCGGGACCCAGGGGGAAGCTTTCTTT.

This clonotype was seen many times. The V and J genes are TRBV3-1 and TRBJ2-7; 8 positions agree with TRBD1. Germline-derived CDR1 and CDR2 are LGHDT and YNNKEL (reference sequence). The CDR3 has 16 residues. Trimming at V came to 2 bases and at J to 4 bases, leaving 10 bases not matched to a gene. The CDR3 is CASSQRPGQAVYEQYF. The DNA of the CDR3 is TGTGCCAGCAGCCAACGGCCGGGACAGGCTGTGTACGAGCAGTACTTC.

This clonotype has at least ten counts. This chain connects TRBV4-3 to TRBJ2-3; the match to TRBD2 covers 9 bases. J lost 2 bases, V lost 4 bases, and 13 bases had no gene match. Germline V lookup: CDR1 LGHNA, CDR2 YSLEER. The CDR3 loop spans 18 amino acids. CDR3 sequence (DNA): TGCGCCAGCAGCCCAGAAGTCCCCGGGACTAGCATCACAGATACGCAGTATTTT. This encodes CASSPEVPGTSITDTQYF.